What follows are 18 T cell receptor beta chains derived from one specimen sequenced in a study of T cell repertoires in cytomegalovirus infection (dated by TCRdb to the late 2010s). The sample's treatment or condition, from its label and the paper: in vitro stimulation with specific CMV peptide epitopes to enrich CMV-specific T cells. Sequencing took place on an Illumina HiSeq 1500. The raw public data were reprocessed by TCRdb itself: fastp quality trimming at Q25, MiXCR clonotype calling, in-frame beta chains only. CDR3 protein duplicates are merged, each entry listing the most common genes and DNA. This sample holds about 120,000 distinct CDR3 sequences; around 30% were observed only once. Together, the top ten hold about 40% of the sample. The antigens of these receptors remain unknown. This material consisted of CD8+ T cells from cultured PBMCs, taken from culture after CMV antigen stimulation. Receptor source: a human donor in good health (CMV status not recorded). Some clones in this sample may be carry-over from other donors' samples.

This clonotype has ten or more counts. The V call is TRBV7-2, the J call TRBJ1-6, with D possibly TRBD1 on 5 matching bases. This CDR3 is built from 14 residues. The germline gives CDR1 SGHTA, CDR2 FQGNSA. Trimming stripped 2 bases from V and 8 bases from J, with 10 bases between. CDR3 nucleotide sequence: TGTGCCAGCAGCTTAAGAATAGGGGATTCACCCCTCCACTTT. This translates into CASSLRIGDSPLHF.

The V call is TRBV6-5, the J call TRBJ2-4; a weak D match, TRBD1 (5 bases). Trimming cost V 6 bases and J 5 bases, with 14 bases left between them. This CDR3 comprises 14 residues. Germline CDR1 is MNHEY and CDR2 is SVGAGI. CDR3 sequence: CASRDTYGQNIQYF. In DNA form, the CDR3 reads TGTGCCAGCAGGGACACGTATGGGCAAAACATTCAGTACTTC.

This chain uses TRBV7-9 with TRBJ2-7; 7 bases line up with TRBD2. The germline CDR1 and CDR2 sequences are SEHNR and FQNEAQ (reference sequence). The ends lost 3 bases at V and 5 bases at J; junction bases unmatched: 4. This CDR3 comprises 13 residues. In DNA form, the CDR3 reads TGTGCCAGCAGCTTGGGGGGGAGCCACGAGCAGTACTTC. Amino acids: CASSLGGSHEQYF.

The V and J genes are TRBV6-2 or TRBV6-3 and TRBJ2-1, with 10 bases matching TRBD1. J was trimmed by 5 bases and V by 8 bases; bases with no gene match: 9. Germline V gives CDR1 MNHEY, CDR2 SVGEGT. This CDR3 is built from 15 residues. DNA of the CDR3: TGTGCCAGCGATTCGGGACAGGGGATACACAATGAGCAGTTCTTC. It translates to CASDSGQGIHNEQFF.

This clonotype has just a few counts. The chain couples TRBV12-3 or TRBV12-4 to TRBJ2-3, with 16 bases matching TRBD2. CDR3 length: 17 amino acids. Unmatched junction bases numbered 5, after V lost 4 bases and J lost 4 bases. The CDR3 region is CASSYGTSGGAADTQYF. The CDR3 DNA reads as TGTGCCAGCAGTTATGGGACTAGCGGGGGGGCCGCAGATACGCAGTATTTT.

This clonotype was seen a handful of times. The chain uses TRBV27 and TRBJ2-1; maybe TRBD2 (7 bases). Germline loops: CDR1 MNHEY, CDR2 SMNVEV (reference sequence). With 6 bases removed from V and 2 bases from J, the gap between germline ends came to 11 bases. This CDR3 spans 14 amino acids. The CDR3 coding sequence is TGTGCCAGCAGCGACGGGGGGCCCTACAATGAGCAGTTCTTC. Protein: CASSDGGPYNEQFF.

The rearrangement uses TRBV7-9 and TRBJ2-7; TRBD2 agrees at 8 bases. CDR1 SEHNR and CDR2 FQNEAQ come from the germline V gene (reference sequence). J lost 7 bases, V lost 8 bases, and 10 bases had no gene match. This CDR3 comprises 13 residues. CDR3 bases: TGTGCCAGCTCCGGGGGGGGAACCGGTGAGCAGTACTTC. Protein sequence: CASSGGGTGEQYF.

This clonotype was seen a few times. A junction end diverges from the germline sequence, so it may reflect a read error. This rearrangement joins TRBV29-1 to TRBJ2-1, with D unresolved. This CDR3 comprises 10 residues. Per germline, CDR1 SQVTM and CDR2 ANQGSEA. The CDR3 sequence is CSVLYDEQFF. DNA for the CDR3: TGCAGCGTACTCTACGATGAGCAGTTCTTC.

The chain uses TRBV4-1 and TRBJ2-5; weak D call: TRBD2 (5 bases). CDR3 size: 15 residues. Trimming cost V 5 bases and J 5 bases, with 18 bases left between them. Germline CDR1 is MGHRA and CDR2 is YSYEKL. The CDR3, as DNA: TGCGCCAGCAGCTTAAACCCACTAGTTGCGGAGACCCAGTACTTC. Encoded protein: CASSLNPLVAETQYF.

This clonotype was found many times. This sequence joins TRBV6-5 and TRBJ2-5; D is unresolved. The CDR3 totals 15 residues. The ends were cut back, 7 bases at V and 2 bases at J, with 17 bases in the middle. CDR1 MNHEY and CDR2 SVGAGI come from the germline V gene. The chain's CDR3 is CASKTGNGPQETQYF. The CDR3 DNA reads TGTGCCAGCAAGACCGGTAATGGACCTCAAGAGACCCAGTACTTC.

This sequence joins TRBV20-1 and TRBJ1-5; 9 bases line up with TRBD1. CDR1 is DFQATT and CDR2 is SNEGSKA in the germline V gene (reference sequence). After removal of 6 bases from V and 3 bases from J, the junction contained 12 bases not matched to a gene. The CDR3 runs 16 residues. The chain's CDR3 is CSAWTEGTGNNQPQHF. For the CDR3, the DNA is TGCAGTGCCTGGACGGAAGGGACAGGGAACAATCAGCCCCAGCATTTT.

This clonotype was seen at least ten times. The rearrangement joins TRBV6-5 to TRBJ2-1; D possibly uses TRBD1 or TRBD2 (5 bases each). This CDR3 spans 15 amino acids. Trimming removed 2 bases at V and 6 bases at J, with 14 bases between. Germline V CDR1 and CDR2: MNHEY, SVGAGI. The CDR3 DNA reads TGTGCCAGCAGTTACAGTAGAGGGCAGGGCAATGAGCAGTTCTTC. Translating it yields CASSYSRGQGNEQFF.

The chain uses TRBV6-2 or TRBV6-3 and TRBJ2-3; the D gene is possibly TRBD2 (5 bases). Trimming removed 3 bases at V and 4 bases at J, with 14 bases between. Germline lookup yields CDR1 MNHEY and CDR2 SVGEGT. The length of the CDR3 is 15 residues. The CDR3 protein is CASSYDMRAADTQYF. CDR3 DNA sequence: TGTGCCAGCAGTTATGATATGCGAGCGGCAGATACGCAGTATTTT.

This clonotype came up many times. The chain couples TRBV7-2 to TRBJ2-4; weak D call: TRBD2 (6 bases). This CDR3 is built from 17 residues. Germline CDR1 and CDR2: SGHTA and FQGNSA. Trimming left V 1 base short and J 1 base short, with 14 bases between. CDR3 protein: CASSLVRPGGAKNIQYF. The CDR3 bases are TGTGCCAGCAGCTTAGTTCGGCCCGGGGGTGCCAAAAACATTCAGTACTTC.

V gene TRBV6-6 combines with J gene TRBJ2-1, with D possibly called TRBD1 or TRBD2 (5 bases each). V lost 6 bases to trimming and J lost 6 bases, with 18 bases between them. The length of the CDR3 is 15 residues. Germline CDR1 MNHNY, CDR2 SVGAGI (reference sequence). CDR3: CASRTRGGRGNEQFF. In nucleotides, the CDR3 is TGTGCCAGCAGGACCCGGGGCGGTCGGGGCAATGAGCAGTTCTTC.

This clonotype has a count of ten or more. The chain couples TRBV6-1 to TRBJ1-6; TRBD1 matches at 8 bases. With 4 bases clipped from V and 7 bases from J, the junction kept 6 bases outside the gene matches. This CDR3 spans 15 amino acids. CDR1 MNHNS and CDR2 SASEGT come from the germline V gene. This CDR3 is CASSVGQGGNSPLHF. CDR3 sequence (DNA): TGTGCCAGCAGTGTCGGACAGGGAGGGAATTCACCCCTCCACTTT.

The table lists this clonotype with a few counts. The chain employs TRBV10-3 and TRBJ2-7; D possibly corresponds to TRBD1 (6 bases). Germline CDR1 is ENHRY and CDR2 is SYGVKD. V was pared by 4 bases and J by 1 base, with 14 bases between. CDR3 size: 15 residues. CDR3 residues: CAISGGHLKSYEQYF. In nucleotides, the CDR3 is TGTGCCATCAGTGGGGGACACCTGAAATCCTACGAGCAGTACTTC.

This chain links TRBV20-1 with TRBJ1-5, with 9 bases matching TRBD1. The CDR3 consists of 14 residues. Losses at the gene ends were 4 bases for V and 5 bases for J; bases not matched to a gene: 6. The V gene's germline CDR1 is DFQATT and CDR2 SNEGSKA (reference sequence). The CDR3 region has the DNA TGCAGTGCTAAAAGGACAGGGGACGATCAGCCCCAGCATTTT. Its protein product is CSAKRTGDDQPQHF.